A selection of T cell receptor beta chains follows, all from one sample in a study of blood T cells in healthy people across ages. TCRdb ran MiXCR on the 5' RACE reads and lists one entry per CDR3 protein. The sample includes about 970,000 distinct CDR3 sequences, 51% of them seen just once. Sequencing used blood. The receptors come from an older woman in good health. The CDR3 runs from the conserved cysteine through the conserved F or W. The D gene is left open where the match is weak. Expanded clones are given a class, and other clones once, few, many or no size at all.

v_gene,d_gene,abundance,j_gene,CDR3nt,CDR3aa
TRBV20-1,TRBD2,.,TRBJ2-5,TGCAGTGCTAGTAATCCTAGCGGGTTCTACAAGCAGTACTTC,CSASNPSGFYKQYF
TRBV29-1,TRBD2,few,TRBJ2-1,TGCAGCGTTGGGATGATGACTAGCGGCCACAATGAGCAGTTCTTC,CSVGMMTSGHNEQFF
TRBV7-9,.,.,TRBJ1-2,TGTGCCAGCAGCCCCCCCGGGGGTGCCGGCTACACCTTC,CASSPPGGAGYTF
TRBV5-6,.,.,TRBJ2-7,TGTGCCAGCAGCCCCACCCCTGTATCCAGGGCGATCCCTTACGAGCAGTACTTC,CASSPTPVSRAIPYEQYF
TRBV7-9,.,.,TRBJ2-1,TGTGCCAGCAGCTTAGTAGGGGAGAAGCGGAAGAGCTCCTACAATGAGCAGTTCTTC,CASSLVGEKRKSSYNEQFF
TRBV12-3/TRBV12-4,.,many,TRBJ2-6,TGTGCCAGCAGTCCCTCTCTCTCTGGGGCCAACGTCCTGACTTTC,CASSPSLSGANVLTF
TRBV7-9,.,.,TRBJ1-2,TGTGCCAGCAGCTTAGAAACCGGACACTATGGCTACACCTTC,CASSLETGHYGYTF
TRBV6-6,.,.,TRBJ2-5,TGTGCCAGCAGCAGACAGGAGTCCCAAGAGACCCAGTACTTC,CASSRQESQETQYF
TRBV20-1,.,.,TRBJ1-5,TGCAGTGCCTCCCGGGAGGTTTACTATAGCAATCAGCCCCAGCATTTT,CSASREVYYSNQPQHF
TRBV28,.,.,TRBJ2-1,TGTGCCAGCAGTTTGACTACGTACAATGAGCAGTTCTTC,CASSLTTYNEQFF
TRBV7-2,TRBD2,few,TRBJ2-7,TGTGCCAGCAGCTTAAGCGGGAGACAGTACTTC,CASSLSGRQYF
TRBV12-3/TRBV12-4,.,few,TRBJ2-7,TGTGCCAGCAGCAACCGGGATAGGGTCTACGAGCAGTACTTC,CASSNRDRVYEQYF
TRBV6-1,TRBD1,.,TRBJ2-1,TGTGCCAGCAGGATCGACAGGGGTGCCTACAATGAGCAGTTCTTC,CASRIDRGAYNEQFF
TRBV11-3,.,.,TRBJ2-7,TGTGCCAGCAGTTATTATCCGGGACGGAGCTACGAGCAGTACTTC,CASSYYPGRSYEQYF
TRBV12-3/TRBV12-4,TRBD2,.,TRBJ2-5,TGTGCCAGTAGCCCTAGCGGGACCCGGGAGACCCAGTACTTC,CASSPSGTRETQYF
TRBV25-1,.,few,TRBJ2-7,TGTGCCAGCAGTCTCGGGGCATCGGACGAGCAGTACTTC,CASSLGASDEQYF
TRBV6-6,TRBD1,many,TRBJ2-7,TGTGCCAGCAGTTACGGGACAGGGACCTACGAGCAGTACTTC,CASSYGTGTYEQYF
TRBV3-1,.,.,TRBJ2-7,TGTGCCAGCAGCCTTTCTCTTCCCTACGAGCAGTACTTC,CASSLSLPYEQYF
TRBV27,.,once,TRBJ2-1,TGTGCCAGCAGTTCATCCCTGAGTGAGACCCAGTTCTTC,CASSSSLSETQFF
TRBV5-1,.,.,TRBJ2-3,TGCGCCAGCACTTTACAGGGACATGGGGATACGCAGTATTTT,CASTLQGHGDTQYF
TRBV5-1,.,.,TRBJ2-7,TGCGCCAGCAGCTTGACGCACAGGGACGGTGCCTACGAGCAGTACTTC,CASSLTHRDGAYEQYF
TRBV4-1,.,.,TRBJ2-4,TGCGCCAGCAGCCAAAGCTTCTGGGTGGACATTCAGTACTTC,CASSQSFWVDIQYF
TRBV28,TRBD1,few,TRBJ2-3,TGTGCCAGCAGTTTGTCCCGGGACAGGGGGTCAGATACGCAGTATTTT,CASSLSRDRGSDTQYF
TRBV12-3/TRBV12-4,.,.,TRBJ2-1,TGTGCCAGCAGTGAAATCAATCCAGTGGATGAGCAGTTCTTC,CASSEINPVDEQFF
TRBV5-1,TRBD1,few,TRBJ1-6,TGCGCCAGCAGCACCGGGACAGGGGTTTCACCCCTCCACTTT,CASSTGTGVSPLHF
TRBV28,.,.,TRBJ1-4,TGTGCCAGCAAAATAGGCGCGGGAGTAGGACAAAAACTGTTTTTT,CASKIGAGVGQKLFF
TRBV7-2,.,few,TRBJ1-2,TGTGCCAGCAGCCCCTCCCGAGGGGGCTATGGCTACACCTTC,CASSPSRGGYGYTF
TRBV15,.,.,TRBJ1-4,TGTGCCACCAGCAGTGGCTGGGGGGCGGATAATGAAAAACTGTTTTTT,CATSSGWGADNEKLFF
TRBV28,.,few,TRBJ2-5,TGTGCCACAACGGACTACCCAGATGATGGGACCCAGTACTTC,CATTDYPDDGTQYF
TRBV6-1,.,few,TRBJ2-3,TGTGCCAGCAGTGAAGGCCTTACGGTGACAGATACGCAGTATTTT,CASSEGLTVTDTQYF
TRBV7-8,.,.,TRBJ2-3,TGTGCCAGTAAAAGCGGAACTCCAGATACGCAGTATTTT,CASKSGTPDTQYF
TRBV6-5,.,.,TRBJ2-5,TGTGCCAGCAGCCGGGACGCAGCCCAAGAGACCCAGTACTTC,CASSRDAAQETQYF
TRBV20-1,TRBD2,.,TRBJ2-5,TGCAGTGCTAGACCGGGTAGCGGGAGGGGAGAGACCCAGTACTTC,CSARPGSGRGETQYF
TRBV29-1,.,few,TRBJ1-2,TGCAGCGTTGCGCAGGCAATTACAGGGATGGGCTACACCTTC,CSVAQAITGMGYTF
TRBV20-1,.,few,TRBJ1-6,TGCAGTGCTATCCCCGTGGGGTTTTCACCCCTCCACTTT,CSAIPVGFSPLHF
TRBV12-3/TRBV12-4,TRBD1,.,TRBJ1-4,TGTGCCAGCAGTCCGCGGACAGGGCTAGACGAAAAACTGTTTTTT,CASSPRTGLDEKLFF
TRBV3-1,.,.,TRBJ1-2,TGTGCCAGCAGTCCACTGAACCTAGCTAACTATGGCTACACCTTC,CASSPLNLANYGYTF
TRBV6-2/TRBV6-3,TRBD2,few,TRBJ2-1,TGTGCCAGCAGTTACTGGCCTAGCGGGAGTTATGAGCAGTTCTTC,CASSYWPSGSYEQFF
TRBV7-9,TRBD2,.,TRBJ2-7,TGTGCCAGCAGCCCCACTAGCGGCTACTCCTACGAGCAGTACTTC,CASSPTSGYSYEQYF
TRBV12-3/TRBV12-4,.,.,TRBJ2-5,TGTGCCAGCAGTTTAGCTTTGCGGGGGCCTCAAGAGACCCAGTACTTC,CASSLALRGPQETQYF
TRBV29-1,.,.,TRBJ2-7,TGCAGCGGTTCGACCCCGGGGGACGAGCAGTACTTC,CSGSTPGDEQYF
TRBV29-1,.,few,TRBJ2-7,TGCAGCGTTGACCACTCAGGGCGCGACGAGCAGTACTTC,CSVDHSGRDEQYF
TRBV6-1,.,.,TRBJ1-1,TGTGCCAGCAGTGAGACCATGCTCACTGAAGCTTTCTTT,CASSETMLTEAFF
TRBV20-1,TRBD2,.,TRBJ2-3,TGCAGTGCTAGAGATCCCGGGAGGGGCACAGATACGCAGTATTTT,CSARDPGRGTDTQYF
TRBV15,TRBD2,few,TRBJ2-3,TGTGCCGGGTTCAACGGGAGGGAAGATACGCAGTATTTT,CAGFNGREDTQYF
TRBV24-1,TRBD1,.,TRBJ2-5,TGTGCCACCAGTGATTTCCACGACAGGGGGGAGGAGACCCAGTACTTC,CATSDFHDRGEETQYF
TRBV12-3/TRBV12-4,.,.,TRBJ1-4,TGTGCCAGCAGCCACTTTCGGACCTTCAATGAAAAACTGTTTTTT,CASSHFRTFNEKLFF
TRBV12-3/TRBV12-4,.,.,TRBJ2-5,TGTGCCAGCAGTTCCTCTCAGGGGTACAATGAGCAGTACTTC,CASSSSQGYNEQYF
TRBV12-3/TRBV12-4,TRBD1,.,TRBJ1-5,TGTGCCAGCAGTAGACAGGGATCGGGCAATCAGCCCCAGCATTTT,CASSRQGSGNQPQHF
TRBV28,.,.,TRBJ1-1,TGTGCCAGCAGTTTTTCTTCGCGGGATGGGAACACTGAAGCTTTCTTT,CASSFSSRDGNTEAFF
TRBV12-3/TRBV12-4,.,.,TRBJ2-3,TGTGCCGGCACCCTAACAGATACGCAGTATTTT,CAGTLTDTQYF